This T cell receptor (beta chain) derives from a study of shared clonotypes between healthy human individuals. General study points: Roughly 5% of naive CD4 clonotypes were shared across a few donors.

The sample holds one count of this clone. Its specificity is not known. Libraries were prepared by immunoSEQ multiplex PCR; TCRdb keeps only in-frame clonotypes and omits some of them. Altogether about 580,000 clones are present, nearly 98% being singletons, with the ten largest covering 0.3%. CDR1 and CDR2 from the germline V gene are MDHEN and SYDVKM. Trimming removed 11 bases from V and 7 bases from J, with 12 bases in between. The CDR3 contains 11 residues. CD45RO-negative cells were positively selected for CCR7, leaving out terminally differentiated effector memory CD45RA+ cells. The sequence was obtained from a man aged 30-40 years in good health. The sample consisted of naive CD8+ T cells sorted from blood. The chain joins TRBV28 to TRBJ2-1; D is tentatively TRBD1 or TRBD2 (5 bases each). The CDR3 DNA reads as TGTGCCTGGGGGATCTTGAATGAGCAGTTCTTC. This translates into CAWGILNEQFF.